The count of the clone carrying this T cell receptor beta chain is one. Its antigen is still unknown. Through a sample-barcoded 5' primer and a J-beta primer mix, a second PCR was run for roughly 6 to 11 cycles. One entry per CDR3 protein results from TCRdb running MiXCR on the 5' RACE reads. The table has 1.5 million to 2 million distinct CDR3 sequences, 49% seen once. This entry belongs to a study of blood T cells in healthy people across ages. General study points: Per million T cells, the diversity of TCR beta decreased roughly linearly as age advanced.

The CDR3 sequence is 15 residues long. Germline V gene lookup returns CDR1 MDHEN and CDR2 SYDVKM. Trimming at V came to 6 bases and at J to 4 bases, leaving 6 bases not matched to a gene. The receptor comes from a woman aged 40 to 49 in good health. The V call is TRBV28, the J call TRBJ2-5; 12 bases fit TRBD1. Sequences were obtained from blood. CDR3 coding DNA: TGTGCCAGCAGCTCCGGGACAGGGGGCGCAGAGACCCAGTACTTC. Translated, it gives CASSSGTGGAETQYF.